This T cell receptor beta chain was sequenced during a study of monozygotic twins with inflammatory bowel disease. The germline CDR1 and CDR2 sequences are SGHRS and YFSETQ. The CDR3 contains 16 residues. Two rounds of nested PCR, of roughly 16 and 10 cycles, were run on TCRalpha and TCRbeta cDNA. Using the 5' RACE reads, TCRdb records one entry per CDR3 protein without DNA. The sample totals some 150,000 distinct CDR3 sequences. Blood samples measuring around 2.4 ml were taken per donor. Total RNA from whole blood was isolated with no T cell sorting. The V and J genes are TRBV5-1 and TRBJ1-1; the TRBD1 assignment by TCRdb is unverifiable without DNA. This clonotype was sampled from a human donor with ulcerative colitis or Crohn's disease, or a healthy co-twin of an affected twin (not recorded which). Source material: blood. The CDR3 is CASSFGPQGRRSEAFF.